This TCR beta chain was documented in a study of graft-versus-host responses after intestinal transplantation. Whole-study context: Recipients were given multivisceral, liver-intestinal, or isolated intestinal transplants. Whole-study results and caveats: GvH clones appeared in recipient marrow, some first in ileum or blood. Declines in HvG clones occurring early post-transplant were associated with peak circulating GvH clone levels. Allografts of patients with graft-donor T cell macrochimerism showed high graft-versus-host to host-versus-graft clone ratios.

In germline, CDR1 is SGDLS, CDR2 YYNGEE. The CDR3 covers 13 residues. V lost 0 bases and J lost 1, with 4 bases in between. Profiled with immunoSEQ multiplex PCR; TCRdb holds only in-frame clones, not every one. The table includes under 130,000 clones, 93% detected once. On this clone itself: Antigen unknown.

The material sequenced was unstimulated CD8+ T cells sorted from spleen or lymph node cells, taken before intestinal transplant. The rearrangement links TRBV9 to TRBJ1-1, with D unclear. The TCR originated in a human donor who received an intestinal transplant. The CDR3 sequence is CASSVVANTEAFF. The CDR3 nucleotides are TGTGCCAGCAGCGTAGTGGCGAACACTGAAGCTTTCTTT.